This is a list of T cell receptor beta chains from one sample in a study of vaccination effects on CD4 cells after COVID-19. The antigens these receptors bind are not known. Clones were sequenced by immunoSEQ multiplex PCR, and TCRdb holds only the in-frame ones, with some missing. Here the sample spans 26,000 or so clones, roughly 74% being singletons. This specimen consisted of CD4+ T cells from PBMCs cultured with HCoV-NL63 spike peptides, obtained before COVID-19 vaccination. The receptor source for this set is a human donor who had a prior SARS-CoV-2 infection. The CDR3 runs from the conserved cysteine through the conserved F or W. Each record gives: clone size, D gene, J gene, V gene, CDR3 protein, CDR3 DNA. D genes are given only for firm matches. Not all rows give a size; the values are once, few, many and, for expanded clones, a class.

clone size: .; D gene: TRBD2; J gene: TRBJ2-4; V gene: TRBV18; CDR3 protein: CASSPRSLAGGLKNIQYF; CDR3 DNA: TGTGCCAGCTCACCAAGGTCGCTAGCGGGGGGGCTAAAAAACATTCAGTACTTC
clone size: .; D gene: TRBD1; J gene: TRBJ2-6; V gene: TRBV25-1; CDR3 protein: CASSPGQGRGGANVLTF; CDR3 DNA: TGTGCCAGCAGTCCCGGACAGGGTCGTGGTGGGGCCAACGTCCTGACTTTC
clone size: .; D gene: TRBD2; J gene: TRBJ2-3; V gene: TRBV3-1/TRBV3-2; CDR3 protein: CASSLRLAGVADTQYF; CDR3 DNA: TGTGCCAGCAGCCTCCGACTAGCGGGAGTCGCAGATACGCAGTATTTT
clone size: .; D gene: TRBD2; J gene: TRBJ2-1; V gene: TRBV7-2; CDR3 protein: CASSFLPKRLSGGGNEQFF; CDR3 DNA: TGTGCCAGCAGCTTCCTGCCAAAGCGCCTTAGCGGGGGGGGGAATGAGCAGTTCTTC
clone size: once; D gene: .; J gene: TRBJ2-5; V gene: TRBV12-3/TRBV12-4; CDR3 protein: CASSSGETQYF; CDR3 DNA: TGTGCCAGCAGTTCGGGTGAGACCCAGTACTTC
clone size: .; D gene: TRBD2; J gene: TRBJ2-1; V gene: TRBV2; CDR3 protein: CASSNGTSGRVGQFF; CDR3 DNA: TGTGCCAGCAGCAACGGGACTAGCGGGAGGGTGGGGCAGTTCTTC
clone size: few; D gene: .; J gene: TRBJ1-1; V gene: TRBV5-1; CDR3 protein: CASSLRVPGTEAFF; CDR3 DNA: TGCGCCAGCAGCCTCAGGGTACCCGGCACTGAAGCTTTCTTT
clone size: medium-sized; D gene: .; J gene: TRBJ1-2; V gene: TRBV6-4; CDR3 protein: CARALNTF; CDR3 DNA: TGTGCCAGGGCCCTAAACACCTTC
clone size: .; D gene: TRBD2; J gene: TRBJ2-3; V gene: TRBV4-3; CDR3 protein: CASSRDAGTSFSTSTDTQYF; CDR3 DNA: TGCGCCAGCAGCCGAGATGCCGGGACTAGCTTTTCGACTAGCACAGATACGCAGTATTTT
clone size: .; D gene: .; J gene: TRBJ1-6; V gene: TRBV19; CDR3 protein: CASSGRYNSPLHF; CDR3 DNA: TGTGCCAGTAGTGGGCGGTATAATTCACCCCTCCACTTT